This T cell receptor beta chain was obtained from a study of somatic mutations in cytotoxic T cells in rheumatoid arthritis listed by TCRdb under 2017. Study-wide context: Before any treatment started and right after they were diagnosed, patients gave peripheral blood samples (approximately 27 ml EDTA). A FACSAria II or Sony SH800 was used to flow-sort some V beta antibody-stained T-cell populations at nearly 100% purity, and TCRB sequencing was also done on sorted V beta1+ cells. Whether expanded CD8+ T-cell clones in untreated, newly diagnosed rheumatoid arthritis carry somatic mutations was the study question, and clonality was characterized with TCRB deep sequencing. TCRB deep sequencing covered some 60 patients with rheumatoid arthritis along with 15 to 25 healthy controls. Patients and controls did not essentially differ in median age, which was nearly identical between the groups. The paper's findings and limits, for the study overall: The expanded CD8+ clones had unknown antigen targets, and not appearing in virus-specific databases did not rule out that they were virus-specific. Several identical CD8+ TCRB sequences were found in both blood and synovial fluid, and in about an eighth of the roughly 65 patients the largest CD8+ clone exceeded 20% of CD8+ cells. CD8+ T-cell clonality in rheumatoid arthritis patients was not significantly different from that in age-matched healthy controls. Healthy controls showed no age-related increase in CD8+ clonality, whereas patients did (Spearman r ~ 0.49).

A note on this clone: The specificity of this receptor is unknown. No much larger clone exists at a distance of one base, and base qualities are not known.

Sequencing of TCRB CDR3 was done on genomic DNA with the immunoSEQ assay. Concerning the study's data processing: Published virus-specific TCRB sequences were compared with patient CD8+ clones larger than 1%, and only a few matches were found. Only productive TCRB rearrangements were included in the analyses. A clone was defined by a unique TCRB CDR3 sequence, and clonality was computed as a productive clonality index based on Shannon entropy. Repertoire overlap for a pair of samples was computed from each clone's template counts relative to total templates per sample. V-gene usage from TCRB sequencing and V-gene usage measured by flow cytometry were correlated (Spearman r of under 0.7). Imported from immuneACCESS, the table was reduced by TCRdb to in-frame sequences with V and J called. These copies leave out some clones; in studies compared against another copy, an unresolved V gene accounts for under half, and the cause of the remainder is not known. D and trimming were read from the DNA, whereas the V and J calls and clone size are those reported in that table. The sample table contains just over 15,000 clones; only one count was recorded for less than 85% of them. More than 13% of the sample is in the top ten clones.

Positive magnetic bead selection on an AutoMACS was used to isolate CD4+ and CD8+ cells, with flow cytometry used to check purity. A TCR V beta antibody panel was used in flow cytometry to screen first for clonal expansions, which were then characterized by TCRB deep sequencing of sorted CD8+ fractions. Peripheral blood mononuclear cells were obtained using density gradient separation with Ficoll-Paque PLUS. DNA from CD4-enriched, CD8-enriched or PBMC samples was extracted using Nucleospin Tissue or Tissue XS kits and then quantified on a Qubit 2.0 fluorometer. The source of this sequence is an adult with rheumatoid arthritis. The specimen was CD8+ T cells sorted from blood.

The CDR3 protein is CASSLLGDPGELFF. Here is the DNA: TGTGCCAGCAGTTTATTAGGGGACCCCGGGGAGCTGTTTTTT. Recombination linked TRBV28 to TRBJ2-2; the D gene is tentatively TRBD1 or TRBD2, each matching 5 bases. There are 14 amino acids in the CDR3, from cysteine to phenylalanine inclusive. The read is trimmed to its CDR3 DNA, 42 bases read in frame from base 1. The germline V gene provides CDR1 MDHEN and CDR2 SYDVKM. Trimming removed 1 base from V and 6 bases from J, leaving 9 bases between the germline ends.